This T cell receptor beta chain originates from a study of blood T cell repertoires in COVID-19. Study in general: Samples taken during acute and convalescent COVID-19 were collected in the United States, Italy and Spain. In each case, the material was cDNA or gDNA derived from T cells, B-cell-depleted T cells, or PBMCs.

The authors' processing: Quantification of nucleated cells was approximated via reference gene primer amplification. The method was immunoSEQ multiplex PCR; TCRdb's version includes in-frame clones alone and lacks a portion of them. The DNA gave D and trimming, while V, J and clone size come from that table. The table lists 300,000 to 350,000 clones, 90% of them singletons, with approximately 6.8% in the top ten. The germline gives CDR1 SEHNR, CDR2 FQNEAQ (reference sequence). Trimming cost V 5 bases and J 0 bases, with 11 bases left between them. The CDR3 loop spans 14 amino acids. The TCR comes from a woman aged 30 to 39 with COVID-19, enrolled during active disease. This chain joins TRBV7-9 and TRBJ2-7; possibly TRBD2 for D (6 bases). Sequences were obtained from peripheral blood. The CDR3 DNA reads as TGTGCCAGCAGCCCCCGGGACTCCTCCTACGAGCAGTACTTC. Translated: CASSPRDSSYEQYF.